This T cell receptor (beta chain) appears in the sequencing data of a study of identical twins. This clonotype was counted a few times. From the 5' RACE reads, TCRdb called clonotypes with MiXCR, one entry per CDR3 protein. The table includes more than 400,000 distinct CDR3 sequences, roughly 15% detected once. Germline trimming cut 6 bases from V and 0 bases from J; bases unmatched to any gene: 11. The CDR3 is 17 amino acids. These same records also appear under a second study, on yellow fever vaccine responses in identical twins.

Source material: CD4+ T cells sorted from blood. This receptor was obtained from a woman aged 18 to 35 in good health. The chain recombines TRBV12-3 or TRBV12-4 with TRBJ1-3; TRBD1 aligns across 7 bases. CDR3 DNA: TGTGCCAGCAGCTTGCAAGGGGGCCCCCTCTCTGGAAACACCATATATTTT. Translated: CASSLQGGPLSGNTIYF.